One and the same sample provided the 20 T cell receptor beta chains below, sequenced in a study of CD8 T cells in ankylosing spondylitis. From the 5' RACE reads, TCRdb called clonotypes with MiXCR, one entry per CDR3 protein. The table has 40,000 or so distinct CDR3 sequences, approximately 10% seen once. Sequenced sample: blood, either unsorted or a sorted T cell fraction (not recorded which). The receptor set was obtained from a male donor with ankylosing spondylitis or in good health (not recorded which).

In its sample, this clonotype ranks as medium-sized. V gene TRBV5-1 combines with J gene TRBJ1-1, with D tentatively TRBD1 (6 bases). V lost 1 base, J lost 2 bases, and 9 bases lay in between. The CDR3 totals 14 residues. Per germline, CDR1 SGHRS and CDR2 YFSETQ. The CDR3 DNA reads TGCGCCAGCAGCTTGACAGGGTCTAACACTGAAGCTTTCTTT. Translating it yields CASSLTGSNTEAFF.

This chain joins TRBV10-3 and TRBJ2-2; D is unclear. The CDR3 loop spans 14 amino acids. CDR1 is ENHRY and CDR2 is SYGVKD in the germline V gene. The V end was cut by 3 bases, the J end by 1 base, with 6 bases between. CDR3 DNA sequence: TGTGCCATCAGTGACCATCGGAACACCGGGGAGCTGTTTTTT. Its translation: CAISDHRNTGELFF.

The J gene is TRBJ1-5, the V gene TRBV19; D unresolved. The CDR3 is made up of 16 amino acids. Trimming took 0 bases from V and 2 from J, leaving 11 bases between them. Germline CDR1 LNHDA, CDR2 SQIVND (reference sequence). The CDR3 bases are TGTGCCAGTAGTATAGATCTGAGGGTGGGCAATCAGCCCCAGCATTTT. Protein: CASSIDLRVGNQPQHF.

There are many counts of this clonotype. CDR3 in amino acids: CSARTVTLTKAGAGELFF. The CDR3 bases are TGCAGTGCTAGGACCGTAACTCTGACGAAGGCTGGGGCCGGGGAGCTGTTTTTT. The gene calls are TRBV20-1 and TRBJ2-2; D not resolved. CDR1 and CDR2 (germline): DFQATT, SNEGSKA (reference sequence). The CDR3 runs 18 residues. Trimming shortened V by 3 bases and J by 6 bases, and 26 bases separated the two germline ends.

This clonotype was picked up many times. CDR3 sequence reads: CASSLAYGGRTEAFF. The CDR3 DNA is TGTGCCAGCAGCTTAGCGTATGGGGGGCGGACTGAAGCTTTCTTT. The V call is TRBV7-2, the J call TRBJ1-1; D perhaps matches TRBD1 (6 bases). The germline V gene has CDR1 SGHTA and CDR2 FQGNSA. V was cut by 0 bases and J by 5 bases, with 13 bases left in between. This CDR3 has 15 residues.

This clonotype showed up many times. This chain joins TRBV6-4 and TRBJ2-3; tentatively, D is TRBD1 (5 bases). Deletions cut 0 bases from V and 2 bases from J, with 12 bases between. This CDR3 is built from 16 residues. Germline assignment: CDR1 MRHNA and CDR2 SNTAGT. Written as DNA, the CDR3 is TGTGCCAGCAGTGACTCGGTAGGGGCTCCCACAGATACGCAGTATTTT. Translating it yields CASSDSVGAPTDTQYF.

This clonotype appeared many times. The CDR3 loop reads CASSPIGSSYNEQFF. The CDR3 region has the DNA TGTGCCAGCAGCCCTATAGGGAGCTCCTACAATGAGCAGTTCTTC. The chain employs TRBV4-2 and TRBJ2-1; a weak D match, TRBD2 (5 bases). Trimming took 4 bases from V and 0 from J, leaving 10 bases between them. The CDR3 runs 15 residues. Looked up from germline, CDR1 is LGHNA and CDR2 is YNFKEQ.

This clonotype came up many times. The chain couples TRBV6-1 to TRBJ1-4; D is perhaps TRBD1 (5 bases). Trimming pared 6 bases from V and 3 bases from J, leaving 17 bases between. There are 16 residues in the CDR3. Germline V gene data show CDR1 as MNHNS and CDR2 as SASEGT. The CDR3 DNA is TGTGCCAGCAGCCGGGACTTTACCGCGGCTAATGAAAAACTGTTTTTT. Translation gives CASSRDFTAANEKLFF.

This clonotype has ten or more counts. The chain couples TRBV6-7 to TRBJ2-7; 9 nucleotides match TRBD1. TRBV6-7 is treated as an ORF (open reading frame) with a function not yet certain. This CDR3 has 14 residues. Germline trimming cut 2 bases from V and 5 bases from J; bases unmatched to any gene: 4. The CDR3 region is CASSYLQGAHEQYF. The CDR3 region has the DNA TGTGCCAGCAGTTACCTACAGGGGGCCCACGAGCAGTACTTC.

The chain carries TRBV5-1 and TRBJ2-1; 7 bases are a match to TRBD2. V lost 2 bases to trimming and J lost 3 bases; unmatched junction nucleotides: 5. Germline CDR1 and CDR2: SGHRS and YFSETQ. This CDR3 contains 15 residues. CDR3 in amino acids: CASSLSSGVYNEQFF. CDR3 nucleotides: TGCGCCAGCAGCTTATCTAGCGGAGTCTACAATGAGCAGTTCTTC. The full variable domain, completed using reference TRBV5-1 and TRBJ2-1, is KAGVTQTPRYLIKTRGQQVTLSCSPISGHRSVSWYQQTPGQGLQFLFEYFSETQRNKGNFPGRFSGRQFSNSRSEMNVSTLELGDSALYLCASSLSSGVYNEQFFGPGTRLTVL.

This clonotype was seen repeatedly, ten times or more. The junction and the germline gene differ at one end; a read error may be behind it. This chain connects TRBV7-3 to TRBJ2-2; D remains unclear. The CDR3 totals 13 residues. In germline, CDR1 is SGHTA, CDR2 FQGTGA. The CDR3 DNA is TGTGCCAGCAGCATAACACCTGCCGGGGAGCTGTTTTTT. As protein: CASSITPAGELFF.

Within the sample, this clonotype is medium-sized. The chain recombines TRBV7-6 with TRBJ1-3, with TRBD1 identical over 7 bases. The CDR3 contains 13 residues. J lost 4 bases, V lost 5 bases, and 2 bases had no gene match. Germline CDR1 SGHVS, CDR2 FNYEAQ. CDR3 DNA: TGTGCCAGCAGCACAGGGGAAGGAAACACCATATATTTT. It specifies CASSTGEGNTIYF.

This clonotype was counted ten times or more. The chain links TRBV20-1 to TRBJ1-5; D is ambiguous. V was trimmed by 3 bases and J by 0 bases, leaving 6 bases between them. The CDR3 contains 13 residues. Germline V gene sequence: CDR1 DFQATT, CDR2 SNEGSKA (reference sequence). CDR3 sequence reads: CSARSDSNQPQHF. The DNA for the CDR3 is TGCAGTGCTAGGTCCGATAGCAATCAGCCCCAGCATTTT.

The genes are TRBV3-1 and TRBJ1-1; TRBD1 is a possible D gene (5 bases). Trimming left V 2 bases short and J 1 base short, with 8 bases between. There are 14 residues in the CDR3. Per the germline V gene, CDR1 is LGHDT and CDR2 is YNNKEL (reference sequence). The CDR3 coding sequence is TGTGCCAGCAGCCAAAGCGGGGCGAACACTGAAGCTTTCTTT. Its protein product is CASSQSGANTEAFF.

In this sample, this clonotype turned up many times. The CDR3 reads CASSLGAGTEAFF. The CDR3 coding sequence is TGTGCCAGCAGTCTCGGGGCTGGGACTGAAGCTTTCTTT. The chain links TRBV6-1 to TRBJ1-1, with a tentative D call TRBD1 (5 bases). V gave up 5 bases and J gave up 5 bases, with 12 bases separating them. CDR3 length equals 13 residues. Per germline, CDR1 MNHNS and CDR2 SASEGT.

The V and J genes are TRBV20-1 and TRBJ2-3, with TRBD2 as a possible D gene (7 bases). Germline V CDR1 and CDR2: DFQATT, SNEGSKA (reference sequence). The length of the CDR3 is 15 residues. Trimming shortened V by 5 bases and J by 1 base, and 16 bases separated the two germline ends. CDR3 sequence reads: CSAPSRGAGTDTQYF. CDR3 nucleotides: TGCAGTGCTCCGTCTCGGGGGGCTGGCACAGATACGCAGTATTTT.

This clonotype has ten or more counts. The gene calls are TRBV9 and TRBJ2-1; no reliable D call. Germline values: CDR1 SGDLS, CDR2 YYNGEE. Deletions cut 1 base from V and 0 bases from J, with 5 bases between. The CDR3 has 14 residues. The CDR3 nucleotides are TGTGCCAGCAGCGTATCAGCCTCCTACAATGAGCAGTTCTTC. Translating gives CASSVSASYNEQFF.

This clonotype was found many times. This chain joins TRBV20-1 and TRBJ1-5; D gene ambiguous. The CDR3 covers 14 residues. V gave up 0 bases and J gave up 3 bases, with 9 bases separating them. Per the germline V gene, CDR1 is DFQATT and CDR2 is SNEGSKA (reference sequence). The CDR3 DNA sequence: TGCAGTGCTAGAGATCTCGTACCCAATCAGCCCCAGCATTTT. It yields the protein CSARDLVPNQPQHF.

Turning to this clonotype: Possible read error: a much larger clone is one base away. V gene TRBV10-3 combines with J gene TRBJ2-7; TRBD1 aligns across 7 bases. CDR1 and CDR2 from the germline V gene are ENHRY and SYGVKD. There are 14 residues in the CDR3. With V trimmed by 3 bases and J by 3 bases, 5 bases remained unmatched. This CDR3 reads CAISEVSGGYEQYF. The CDR3 region has the DNA TGTGCCATCAGTGAAGTGTCAGGGGGCTACGAGCAGTACTTC.

This chain uses TRBV10-3 with TRBJ2-1; no reliable D call. The CDR3 runs to 12 residues. V was trimmed by 10 bases and J by 5 bases, leaving 12 bases between them. Looked up from germline, CDR1 is ENHRY and CDR2 is SYGVKD. The CDR3 reads CASGYENNEQFF. CDR3 bases: TGTGCCAGTGGGTACGAAAACAATGAGCAGTTCTTC.